Below, 29 T cell receptor beta chains from the same sample are listed, as sequenced in a study of CD8 T cell repertoires and HIV-1 epitope variants. Their antigens are not known. TCRdb keeps only in-frame clones here, not all; method: immunoSEQ multiplex PCR. The sample yields 850 to 1,300 clones, 60% to 75% seen once. Sample: cultured CD8+ T cells derived from PBMCs. All receptors come from a male donor with HIV.

This clone was recorded once. J is TRBJ2-3 and V is TRBV5-5, with D possibly being TRBD1 (5 bases). The CDR3 spans 15 residues. Germline V gene data show CDR1 as SGHKS and CDR2 as YYEKEE (reference sequence). Trimming stripped 1 base from V and 5 bases from J, with 14 bases between. Here the CDR3 reads CASSLTGRAVDTQYF. The CDR3 nucleotides read TGTGCCAGCAGCTTGACAGGCCGCGCGGTAGATACGCAGTATTTT.

The CDR3 loop is CASSIEGQEINYGYTF. The CDR3 coding sequence is TGTGCCAGTAGTATAGAAGGGCAGGAAATTAACTATGGCTACACCTTC. The chain uses TRBV19 and TRBJ1-2; no clear D gene. Germline assignment: CDR1 LNHDA and CDR2 SQIVND (reference sequence). The CDR3 consists of 16 residues. Trimming removed 0 bases from V and 1 base from J, with 12 bases in between.

V and J are TRBV19 and TRBJ1-6; 7 bases are a match to TRBD1. The J segment lost 9 bases and the V segment lost 9 bases, leaving 8 bases of the junction unmatched. Germline V CDR1 and CDR2: LNHDA, SQIVND (reference sequence). CDR3 length: 13 amino acids. In nucleotides, the CDR3 is TGTGCCAGCAAACAGGGGTCCGGTTCACCCCTCCACTTT. This gives the protein CASKQGSGSPLHF.

This clone was seen more than once but under ten times. The V and J genes are TRBV28 and TRBJ2-5; perhaps TRBD2 as D (6 bases). The CDR3 totals 14 residues. The germline V gene has CDR1 MDHEN and CDR2 SYDVKM. Trimming left V 4 bases short and J 4 bases short, with 13 bases between. The CDR3 loop reads CASSSPLGGETQYF. CDR3 DNA sequence: TGTGCCAGCAGTTCACCCCTGGGGGGAGAGACCCAGTACTTC.

The genes are TRBV6-5 and TRBJ1-2; 7 bases fit TRBD1. V was pared by 6 bases and J by 7 bases, with 2 bases of the junction left unmatched. Germline V gene sequence: CDR1 MNHEY, CDR2 SVGAGI. There are 11 residues in the CDR3. CDR3 sequence reads: CASRTGSGYTF. In DNA form, the CDR3 reads TGTGCCAGCAGGACAGGGAGTGGCTACACCTTC.

The gene calls are TRBV6-5 and TRBJ2-2, with 9 nucleotides matching TRBD2. Germline loops: CDR1 MNHEY, CDR2 SVGAGI. This CDR3 region has 14 residues. V dropped 8 bases and J dropped 6; count of bases not matched to a gene: 7. The CDR3 DNA reads as TGTGCCAGCTGTATAGCGGGAGCGGCCGGGGAGCTGTTTTTT. The encoded protein is CASCIAGAAGELFF.

The V gene is TRBV28, the J gene TRBJ1-1; D is unclear. This CDR3 has 13 amino acids. CDR1 is MDHEN and CDR2 is SYDVKM in the germline V gene. V lost 2 bases and J 5 bases, leaving 9 bases between the germline ends. The CDR3 DNA follows: TGTGCCAGCAGTTTAGACCGGAGGACTGAAGCTTTCTTT. This gives the protein CASSLDRRTEAFF.

The J gene is TRBJ2-7, the V gene TRBV19, with 7 positions matching TRBD1. This CDR3 has 12 residues. V was pared by 10 bases and J by 0 bases, with 3 bases of the junction left unmatched. Germline assignment: CDR1 LNHDA and CDR2 SQIVND (reference sequence). CDR3 protein: CANGQDSYEQYF. The CDR3 region has the DNA TGTGCCAATGGACAGGACTCCTACGAGCAGTACTTC.

The chain couples TRBV6-1 to TRBJ2-3; D is perhaps TRBD2 (5 bases). Germline CDR1 reads MNHNS; CDR2 reads SASEGT. Deletions cut 1 base from V and 3 bases from J, with 8 bases between. The CDR3 loop spans 14 amino acids. CDR3 amino acids: CASSEDEGTDTQYF. CDR3 bases: TGTGCCAGCAGTGAAGACGAGGGTACAGATACGCAGTATTTT.

The chain couples TRBV5-1 to TRBJ2-5; 7 bases are shared with TRBD2. Germline V gene sequence: CDR1 SGHRS, CDR2 YFSETQ. The CDR3 runs 16 residues. Trimming removed 1 base from V and 5 bases from J; junction bases left unmatched: 11. This CDR3 reads CASSLIWEGIVETQYF. CDR3 in DNA: TGCGCCAGCAGCTTGATATGGGAGGGGATTGTGGAGACCCAGTACTTC. The full variable domain, in which reference TRBV5-1 and TRBJ2-5 provide the parts outside the CDR3, is KAGVTQTPRYLIKTRGQQVTLSCSPISGHRSVSWYQQTPGQGLQFLFEYFSETQRNKGNFPGRFSGRQFSNSRSEMNVSTLELGDSALYLCASSLIWEGIVETQYFGPGTRLLVL.

The rearrangement joins TRBV6-5 to TRBJ2-1; possible D gene TRBD2, 6 bases. V lost 0 bases to trimming and J lost 8 bases, with 14 bases between them. This CDR3 contains 15 residues. Germline-derived CDR1 and CDR2 are MNHEY and SVGAGI. The CDR3 DNA follows: TGTGCCAGCAGTTACTCGACGGAGGGCCTCTATGAGCAGTTCTTC. Amino acid sequence: CASSYSTEGLYEQFF.

The V and J genes are TRBV4-3 and TRBJ1-1; no reliable D call. The CDR3 contains 15 residues. V was pared by 1 base and J by 4 bases, with 13 bases between. CDR1 is LGHNA and CDR2 is YSLEER in the germline V gene. The CDR3 loop reads CASSQGPTMGTEAFF. CDR3 sequence (DNA): TGCGCCAGCAGCCAAGGCCCCACAATGGGCACTGAAGCTTTCTTT.

This clone appeared a few times. CDR3 amino acids: CASSGTGYEQYF. CDR3 nucleotides: TGTGCCAGCAGCGGGACAGGCTACGAGCAGTACTTC. This sequence joins TRBV6-1 and TRBJ2-7; 8 bases are shared with TRBD1. CDR3 length: 12 amino acids. The V segment lost 6 bases and the J segment 3 bases; nucleotides outside the gene matches: 1. Per the germline V gene, CDR1 is MNHNS and CDR2 is SASEGT.

This clone has more than one count but fewer than ten. DNA of the CDR3: TGTGCCAGCAGCCCGAGCTATAGCAATCAGCCCCAGCATTTT. This encodes CASSPSYSNQPQHF. This chain joins TRBV7-9 and TRBJ1-5, with unresolved D. Germline CDR1 is SEHNR and CDR2 is FQNEAQ (reference sequence). Trimming pared 5 bases from V and 0 bases from J, leaving 8 bases between. CDR3 length: 14 amino acids. Complete variable domain (other parts from reference TRBV7-9 and TRBJ1-5): DTGVSQNPRHKITKRGQNVTFRCDPISEHNRLYWYRQTLGQGPEFLTYFQNEAQLEKSRLLSDRFSAERPKGSFSTLEIQRTEQGDSAMYLCASSPSYSNQPQHFGDGTRLSIL.

J is TRBJ2-5 and V is TRBV6-6; no firm D call. Looked up from germline, CDR1 is MNHNY and CDR2 is SVGAGI (reference sequence). V was clipped by 5 bases and J by 7 bases, with 11 bases between them. CDR3 length equals 12 residues. DNA of the CDR3: TGTGCCAGCAGTCCAGAGTATTCGACCCAGTACTTC. Translated: CASSPEYSTQYF.

This chain uses TRBV5-4 with TRBJ1-1; D remains unclear. The CDR3 runs to 16 residues. V was clipped by 4 bases and J by 1 base, with 17 bases between them. CDR1 SGHNT and CDR2 YYREEE come from the germline V gene (reference sequence). The CDR3 loop reads CASSKENSGGNTEAFF. The CDR3, as DNA: TGTGCCAGCAGCAAAGAAAATTCGGGCGGGAACACTGAAGCTTTCTTT.

The gene calls are TRBV28 and TRBJ2-4; D tentatively reads TRBD1 or TRBD2 (5 bases each). Germline CDR1 MDHEN, CDR2 SYDVKM. The V end lost 4 bases, the J end lost 9 bases, and 19 bases lay between the germline ends. CDR3 length equals 15 residues. CDR3 in DNA: TGTGCCAGCAGTTCCGGGACCCCTGATGTGGGCATTCAGTACTTC. As protein: CASSSGTPDVGIQYF.

V is TRBV11-2 and J is TRBJ2-7, with 12 bases aligning to TRBD2. Trimming took 4 bases from V and 3 from J; bases not matched to a gene: 7. Germline CDR1 reads SGHAT; CDR2 reads FQNNGV. CDR3 length equals 16 residues. The CDR3 nucleotides read TGTGCCAGCAGCTCACTTACTAGCGGGGGGTTCTACGAGCAGTACTTC. It specifies CASSSLTSGGFYEQYF.

The J gene is TRBJ2-3, the V gene TRBV4-3; D unclear. The CDR3 has 16 amino acids. V was shortened by 0 bases and J by 6 bases, with 16 bases between the two germline ends. Germline values: CDR1 LGHNA, CDR2 YSLEER. In DNA, the CDR3 is TGCGCCAGCAGCCAAGACCGGCCCAGTAGGGCGGATACGCAGTATTTT. It is translated as CASSQDRPSRADTQYF.

The CDR3: CASSVDGGASSYEQYF. The CDR3 region has the DNA TGTGCCAGCAGCGTAGATGGGGGTGCTAGCTCCTACGAGCAGTACTTC. The J gene is TRBJ2-7, the V gene TRBV9; the D gene could be TRBD1 or TRBD2 (5 bases each). V lost 0 bases and J lost 0, with 13 bases in between. From germline, CDR1 is SGDLS and CDR2 YYNGEE. The CDR3 loop spans 16 amino acids.

The chain links TRBV5-6 to TRBJ1-1; no reliable D call. CDR3 length equals 13 residues. In germline, CDR1 is SGHDT, CDR2 YYEEEE. The V end was cut by 0 bases, the J end by 1 base, with 4 bases between. The DNA of the CDR3 is TGTGCCAGCAGCTTGGGCGGGAACACTGAAGCTTTCTTT. Translating gives CASSLGGNTEAFF.

V and J are TRBV28 and TRBJ2-7; 11 bases fit TRBD2. The CDR3 is 15 residues long. Germline trimming cut 7 bases from V and 2 bases from J; bases unmatched to any gene: 7. Germline CDR1 MDHEN, CDR2 SYDVKM. DNA for the CDR3: TGTGCCAGCACCGAAGGACTAGCGGGTACCTACGAGCAGTACTTC. Its protein is CASTEGLAGTYEQYF. Variable domain in full (rest from reference TRBV28 and TRBJ2-7): DVKVTQSSRYLVKRTGEKVFLECVQDMDHENMFWYRQDPGLGLRLIYFSYDVKMKEKGDIPEGYSVSREKKERFSLILESASTNQTSMYLCASTEGLAGTYEQYFGPGTRLTVT.

The gene calls are TRBV30 and TRBJ2-5; D unclear. Trimming removed 1 base from V and 5 bases from J, with 8 bases in between. CDR1 and CDR2 (germline): GTSNPN, SVGIG (reference sequence). There are 12 residues in the CDR3. The CDR3 nucleotides read TGTGCCTGGAGTGCGGTCCGGGAGACCCAGTACTTC. Translation: CAWSAVRETQYF.

This clone occurred once. V usage is TRBV27 and J usage is TRBJ1-5; D is possibly TRBD1 (6 bases). Germline-derived CDR1 and CDR2 are MNHEY and SMNVEV (reference sequence). CDR3 length: 16 amino acids. Trimming pared 5 bases from V and 1 base from J, leaving 15 bases between. The DNA for the CDR3 is TGTGCCAGCAGTCAATTTCAGGGGATCAGCAATCAGCCCCAGCATTTT. This sequence encodes CASSQFQGISNQPQHF.

The chain links TRBV7-9 to TRBJ2-1, with D maybe TRBD2 (5 bases). Germline CDR1 reads SEHNR; CDR2 reads FQNEAQ (reference sequence). V lost 5 bases to trimming and J lost 9 bases, with 11 bases between them. CDR3 length: 12 residues. The CDR3 nucleotides are TGTGCCAGCAGCCGCTCGGGGTTTGAGCAGTTCTTC. This translates into CASSRSGFEQFF.

The chain recombines TRBV9 with TRBJ2-3, with D possibly matching TRBD1 (6 bases). The CDR3 contains 12 residues. Trimming shortened V by 6 bases and J by 14 bases, and 19 bases separated the two germline ends. CDR1 and CDR2 from the germline V gene are SGDLS and YYNGEE. The CDR3 DNA follows: TGTGCCAGCACCCTAATTAACCCAGGGGCGTATTTT. Its translation is CASTLINPGAYF.

The CDR3 DNA sequence: TGTGCCAGCGAGCCGACCCAAAGCAGGGGGAAGTTAGAAGGTTACACCTTC. This sequence encodes CASEPTQSRGKLEGYTF. The gene calls are TRBV7-9 and TRBJ1-2; 7 nucleotides agree with TRBD1. V lost 8 bases to trimming and J lost 11 bases; unmatched junction nucleotides: 26. Germline loops: CDR1 SEHNR, CDR2 FQNEAQ (reference sequence). The CDR3 sequence is 17 residues long. Based on the CDR3 plus reference TRBV7-9 and TRBJ1-2, the full variable domain is DTGVSQNPRHKITKRGQNVTFRCDPISEHNRLYWYRQTLGQGPEFLTYFQNEAQLEKSRLLSDRFSAERPKGSFSTLEIQRTEQGDSAMYLCASEPTQSRGKLEGYTFGSGTRLTVV.

Only a few counts were recorded for this clone. This chain uses TRBV6-5 with TRBJ1-5; 8 nucleotides match TRBD1. Germline CDR1 MNHEY, CDR2 SVGAGI. The ends lost 6 bases at V and 7 bases at J; junction bases unmatched: 8. This CDR3 spans 14 amino acids. The CDR3 region is CASRSGQGKQPQHF. The DNA of the CDR3 is TGTGCCAGCAGATCCGGACAGGGAAAACAGCCCCAGCATTTT.

V is TRBV28 and J is TRBJ1-2; a possible D gene is TRBD1 (6 bases). This CDR3 has 15 residues. CDR1 and CDR2 (germline): MDHEN, SYDVKM. Trimming shortened V by 5 bases and J by 2 bases, and 15 bases separated the two germline ends. In DNA form, the CDR3 reads TGTGCCAGCAGTCCCGACAGGCTAAGGAACTATGGCTACACCTTC. Its translation is CASSPDRLRNYGYTF.